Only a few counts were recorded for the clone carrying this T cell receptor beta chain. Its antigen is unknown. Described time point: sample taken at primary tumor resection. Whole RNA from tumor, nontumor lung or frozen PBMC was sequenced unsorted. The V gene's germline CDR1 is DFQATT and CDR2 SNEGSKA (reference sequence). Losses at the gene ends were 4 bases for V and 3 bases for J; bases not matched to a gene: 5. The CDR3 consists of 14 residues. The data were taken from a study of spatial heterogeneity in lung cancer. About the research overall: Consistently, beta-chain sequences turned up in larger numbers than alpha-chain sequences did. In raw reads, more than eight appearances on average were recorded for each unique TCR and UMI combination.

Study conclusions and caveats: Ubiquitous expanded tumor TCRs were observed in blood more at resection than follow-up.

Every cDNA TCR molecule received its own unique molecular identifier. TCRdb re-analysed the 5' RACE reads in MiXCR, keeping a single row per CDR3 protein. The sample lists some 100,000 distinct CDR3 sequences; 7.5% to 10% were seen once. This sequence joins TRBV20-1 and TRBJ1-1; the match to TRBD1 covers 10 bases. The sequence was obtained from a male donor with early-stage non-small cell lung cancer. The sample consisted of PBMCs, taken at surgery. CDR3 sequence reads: CSATTGQGDTEAFF. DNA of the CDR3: TGCAGTGCTACGACTGGACAGGGGGACACTGAAGCTTTCTTT.